The 20 T cell receptor beta chains given below trace back to one sample, sequenced in a study of cytomegalovirus exposure and HLA in healthy donors. 60 Vbeta and 13 Jbeta primers were used in PCR. TCRdb's copy holds only in-frame clones and misses some; the assay was immunoSEQ multiplex PCR. The sample has over 30,000 clones; roughly two thirds are singletons. Sequenced sample: PBMCs. The receptors originated from a middle-aged man in good health and CMV-seropositive.

The chain couples TRBV7-2 to TRBJ1-2; 8 bases map to TRBD1. The V gene's germline CDR1 is SGHTA and CDR2 FQGNSA. This CDR3 is built from 15 residues. J gave up 0 bases and V 4 bases, and 4 bases lay outside the gene matches. The CDR3 here is CASSSDRGANYGYTF. Here the CDR3 DNA reads TGTGCCAGCAGCTCCGACAGGGGAGCTAACTATGGCTACACCTTC. Looking up the rest from reference TRBV7-2 and TRBJ1-2 gives the full variable domain: GAGVSQSPSNKVTEKGKDVELRCDPISGHTALYWYRQSLGQGLEFLIYFQGNSAPDKSGLPSDRFSAERTGGSVSTLTIQRTQQEDSAVYLCASSSDRGANYGYTFGSGTRLTVV.

The chain has TRBV2 and TRBJ1-5; D unclear. The CDR3 contains 14 residues. V lost 1 base and J lost 4, with 8 bases in between. Per germline, CDR1 SNHLY and CDR2 FYNNEI. CDR3 DNA sequence: TGTGCCAGCAGTGAAGGGCCGGGGAATCAGCCCCAGCATTTT. Its translation is CASSEGPGNQPQHF.

Only a few counts were recorded for this clone. The chain has TRBV5-1 and TRBJ2-5; 7 nucleotides align to TRBD2. J gave up 3 bases and V 2 bases, and 7 bases lay outside the gene matches. The CDR3 totals 15 residues. CDR1 SGHRS and CDR2 YFSETQ come from the germline V gene. CDR3 coding DNA: TGCGCCAGCAGCTTTCTGGGGAGGGGAGAAGAGACCCAGTACTTC. This translates into CASSFLGRGEETQYF.

V usage is TRBV19 and J usage is TRBJ1-2; D not resolved. The V gene's germline CDR1 is LNHDA and CDR2 SQIVND (reference sequence). There are 15 residues in the CDR3. V lost 7 bases, J lost 2 bases, and 17 bases lay in between. DNA for the CDR3: TGTGCCAGTACCCCAAAGCCCCGAGCCAACTATGGCTACACCTTC. This encodes CASTPKPRANYGYTF.

The chain links TRBV6-5 to TRBJ1-1; D might be TRBD1 (5 bases). This CDR3 comprises 16 residues. The V end was cut by 0 bases, the J end by 1 base, with 12 bases between. The germline V gene encodes CDR1 MNHEY and CDR2 SVGAGI. The CDR3 DNA is TGTGCCAGCAGTTACTCGATGGGGGGAGGGAACACTGAAGCTTTCTTT. It codes for CASSYSMGGGNTEAFF.

The genes are TRBV7-8 and TRBJ2-5; D may be TRBD2 (5 bases). The germline CDR1 and CDR2 sequences are SGHVS and FQNEAQ. This CDR3 is built from 13 residues. Trimming took off 5 bases at V and 5 bases at J, with 12 bases between the two ends. CDR3 loop: CASSEGPGETQYF. DNA for the CDR3: TGTGCCAGCAGCGAGGGCCCGGGGGAGACCCAGTACTTC.

The chain has TRBV27 and TRBJ1-5; 8 bases fit TRBD1. The germline CDR1 and CDR2 sequences are MNHEY and SMNVEV (reference sequence). The ends lost 3 bases at V and 4 bases at J; junction bases unmatched: 8. The CDR3 covers 16 residues. The CDR3 DNA reads TGTGCCAGCAGTTTGCGGGGCAGACAGGGGAATCAGCCCCAGCATTTT. This gives the protein CASSLRGRQGNQPQHF.

DNA for the CDR3: TGTGCCAGCAGCGTAGGAGCGGGGAAGGGCTACGAGCAGTACTTC. Translation gives CASSVGAGKGYEQYF. The chain is built from TRBV9 and TRBJ2-5, with TRBD2 identical over 7 bases. The J call may be mistaken, given a closer DNA end match to TRBJ2-7. The CDR3 contains 15 residues. CDR1 and CDR2 from the germline V gene are SGDLS and YYNGEE.

For the CDR3, the DNA is TGTGCCTGGAGTGTAGTGGGGGGGAACGAGCAGTACTTC. Translation: CAWSVVGGNEQYF. This sequence joins TRBV30 and TRBJ2-7; 7 bases are shared with TRBD2. There are 13 residues in the CDR3. V lost 0 bases, J lost 5 bases, and 4 bases stayed unmatched. Looked up from germline, CDR1 is GTSNPN and CDR2 is SVGIG (reference sequence). Using reference TRBV30 and TRBJ2-7 for the parts outside the CDR3, the full variable domain is SQTIHQWPATLVQPVGSPLSLECTVEGTSNPNLYWYRQAAGRGLQLLFYSVGIGQISSEVPQNLSASRPQDRQFILSSKKLLLSDSGFYLCAWSVVGGNEQYFGPGTRLTVT.

The chain combines TRBV5-4 with TRBJ2-1; TRBD2 is a possible D gene (5 bases). CDR1 is SGHNT, CDR2 YYREEE, per germline (reference sequence). The CDR3 totals 12 residues. Trimming left V 5 bases short and J 9 bases short, with 12 bases between. CDR3 residues: CASRGDTIEQFF. The CDR3 DNA reads as TGTGCCAGCAGGGGAGACACGATTGAGCAGTTCTTC.

The rearrangement links TRBV4-1 to TRBJ1-2, with a weak D call TRBD1 (5 bases). V was trimmed by 2 bases and J by 4 bases, leaving 11 bases between them. The CDR3 totals 14 residues. Germline assignment: CDR1 MGHRA and CDR2 YSYEKL. In nucleotides, the CDR3 is TGCGCCAGCAGCCAAACGGGACTCGCCTATGGCTACACCTTC. This translates into CASSQTGLAYGYTF.

The V call is TRBV5-4, the J call TRBJ1-3; D ambiguous. V dropped 4 bases and J dropped 2 bases, with 19 bases sitting between them. CDR1 and CDR2 (germline): SGHNT, YYREEE (reference sequence). There are 17 residues in the CDR3. CDR3: CASSTKTEKGAGNTIYF. CDR3 coding DNA: TGTGCCAGCAGCACAAAAACGGAAAAGGGAGCTGGAAACACCATATATTTT.

The CDR3 protein is CAARRGGFSTDTQYF. The CDR3 DNA is TGTGCCGCTCGGCGGGGGGGCTTCTCCACAGATACGCAGTATTTT. This sequence joins TRBV19 and TRBJ2-3; 9 bases agree with TRBD2. CDR1 and CDR2 (germline): LNHDA, SQIVND (reference sequence). The CDR3 consists of 15 residues. With V trimmed by 11 bases and J by 2 bases, 11 bases remained unmatched.

The J gene is TRBJ2-3, the V gene TRBV6-5; possibly TRBD1 for D (5 bases). Germline V lookup: CDR1 MNHEY, CDR2 SVGAGI. V was clipped by 4 bases and J by 0 bases, with 11 bases between them. This CDR3 contains 15 residues. The CDR3 reads CASSFRGPSTDTQYF. The CDR3 DNA reads as TGTGCCAGCAGTTTTAGGGGCCCTAGCACAGATACGCAGTATTTT.

The V and J genes are TRBV28 and TRBJ2-4, with TRBD1 matching 8 bases. V gave up 6 bases and J gave up 1 base; unmatched junction bases: 5. This CDR3 region has 15 residues. Germline CDR1 and CDR2: MDHEN and SYDVKM. CDR3 nucleotide sequence: TGTGCCAGCAGCGGACAGGGCACTGCCAAAAACATTCAGTACTTC. Protein product: CASSGQGTAKNIQYF.

This clone was seen just once. CDR3 in amino acids: CASSFWPNTDYEQYF. CDR3 DNA sequence: TGTGCCAGCAGCTTTTGGCCTAACACAGACTACGAGCAGTACTTC. The rearrangement uses TRBV7-2 and TRBJ2-7; D uncertain. Germline assignment: CDR1 SGHTA and CDR2 FQGNSA. The CDR3 totals 15 residues. Trimming took off 3 bases at V and 3 bases at J, with 15 bases between the two ends.

The chain joins TRBV11-1 to TRBJ2-7; D is unclear. V lost 6 bases, J lost 0 bases, and 15 bases lay in between. The CDR3 is made up of 15 amino acids. Germline V gene data show CDR1 as SGHAT and CDR2 as FQDESV (reference sequence). CDR3 region: CASSLAASGSYEQYF. CDR3 DNA sequence: TGTGCCAGCAGTCTCGCCGCGTCGGGCTCCTACGAGCAGTACTTC.

CDR3 DNA sequence: TGTGCCAGCAGCTTTAGCGAGAGCTCCTACAATGAGCAGTTCTTC. This translates into CASSFSESSYNEQFF. The chain has TRBV9 and TRBJ2-1; TRBD2 is a possible D gene (5 bases). This CDR3 contains 15 residues. Germline lookup yields CDR1 SGDLS and CDR2 YYNGEE. Trimming took off 4 bases at V and 0 bases at J, with 11 bases between the two ends.

The chain combines TRBV6-5 with TRBJ1-1; no firm D call. The CDR3 runs to 13 residues. Germline V CDR1 and CDR2: MNHEY, SVGAGI. The germline V and J ends were trimmed by 0 bases and 1 base, with 3 bases remaining between them. The CDR3 reads CASSYSANTEAFF. The CDR3 bases are TGTGCCAGCAGTTACTCAGCGAACACTGAAGCTTTCTTT.

The V gene is TRBV7-2, the J gene TRBJ2-1, with D maybe TRBD2 (6 bases). Trimming pared 4 bases from V and 10 bases from J, leaving 17 bases between. CDR3 size: 14 residues. In germline, CDR1 is SGHTA, CDR2 FQGNSA. Written as DNA, the CDR3 is TGTGCCAGCAGCTCTTCAGGGAAACGGGAGGAGCAGTTCTTC. Residues: CASSSSGKREEQFF.